The next 22 T cell receptor beta chains were all read from a single sample in a study of monozygotic twins with inflammatory bowel disease (dated by TCRdb to between 2018 and 2020). Receptor amplification or capture employed 5' RACE. The reads were generated on an Illumina HiSeq 2500. TCRdb reprocessed the reads into one record per CDR3 protein sequence, lacking DNA. This sample's listing comprises approximately 150,000 distinct CDR3 sequences. Of the sample, roughly 2.5% falls within the top ten clones. The sequenced sample consisted of blood. These receptors all stem from a human donor with ulcerative colitis or Crohn's disease, or a healthy co-twin of an affected twin (not recorded which).

V gene TRBV6-2 or TRBV6-3 combines with J gene TRBJ2-1; TCRdb's D gene call, TRBD2, goes unchecked for lack of DNA. Germline values: CDR1 MNHEY, CDR2 SVGEGT. The CDR3 is 17 amino acids. CDR3 sequence: CASRGLAGASTINEQFF.

The chain carries TRBV24-1 and TRBJ2-5; TCRdb designates TRBD2, a call that cannot be tested without DNA. Germline CDR1 reads KGHDR; CDR2 reads SFDVKD. The CDR3 loop spans 18 amino acids. CDR3 sequence: CATSDRGLAGKYQETQYF.

This chain joins TRBV7-6 and TRBJ1-4; TCRdb calls TRBD1, which cannot be checked without DNA. The germline gives CDR1 SGHVS, CDR2 FNYEAQ. The CDR3 sequence is 16 residues long. Here the CDR3 reads CASSLQPPGAEEKLFF.

This chain connects TRBV18 to TRBJ2-1; TCRdb's D call of TRBD2 is untestable without DNA. Germline CDR1 and CDR2: KGHSH and LQKENI. This CDR3 spans 15 amino acids. CDR3 in amino acids: CASSPLAGGLDEQFF.

The V gene is TRBV7-9, the J gene TRBJ2-5; checking the TCRdb D call of TRBD2 is not possible without DNA. The CDR3 runs to 16 residues. Germline V gives CDR1 SEHNR, CDR2 FQNEAQ (reference sequence). This chain's CDR3 is CASSLLGTSERETQYF.

This chain connects TRBV18 to TRBJ1-3. The CDR3 is 17 residues long. Germline V gene sequence: CDR1 KGHSH, CDR2 LQKENI. The CDR3: CASSPSYSLVVGNTIYF.

The rearrangement links TRBV11-3 to TRBJ1-6. The germline CDR1 and CDR2 sequences are SGHNT and YENEEA. CDR3 length: 13 amino acids. Here the CDR3 reads CASSCEEDSPLHF.

The CDR3 region is CSARSSRGKSSGANVLTF. The chain carries TRBV20-1 and TRBJ2-6; TCRdb's D call, TRBD1, is unchecked because there is no DNA. CDR1 DFQATT and CDR2 SNEGSKA come from the germline V gene (reference sequence). The CDR3 length is 18 residues.

The rearrangement links TRBV5-5 to TRBJ1-3; TCRdb returns TRBD1, unconfirmable since there is no DNA. The CDR3 is made up of 16 amino acids. The germline V gene has CDR1 SGHKS and CDR2 YYEKEE (reference sequence). The CDR3 here is CASSDDRTRLGNTIYF.

The rearrangement links TRBV27 to TRBJ2-7. There are 15 residues in the CDR3. From germline, CDR1 is MNHEY and CDR2 SMNVEV (reference sequence). The CDR3: CASSLSVGSPYEQYF.

This chain uses TRBV7-2 with TRBJ2-7; the D call from TCRdb, TRBD1, cannot be confirmed without DNA. This CDR3 is built from 15 residues. The V gene's germline CDR1 is SGHTA and CDR2 FQGNSA. CDR3 residues: CASSFGGRRIGEQYF. The full variable domain, completed using reference TRBV7-2 and TRBJ2-7, is GAGVSQSPSNKVTEKGKDVELRCDPISGHTALYWYRQSLGQGLEFLIYFQGNSAPDKSGLPSDRFSAERTGGSVSTLTIQRTQQEDSAVYLCASSFGGRRIGEQYFGPGTRLTVT.

The genes are TRBV15 and TRBJ2-7. The germline V gene encodes CDR1 LNHNV and CDR2 YYDKDF (reference sequence). This CDR3 comprises 14 residues. The CDR3 protein is CATSRSGRSYEQYF.

CDR3 in amino acids: CASSPPGGWVPYEQYF. The chain combines TRBV28 with TRBJ2-7; TCRdb designates TRBD1, a call that cannot be tested without DNA. This CDR3 is 16 amino acids long. The V gene's germline CDR1 is MDHEN and CDR2 SYDVKM.

The rearrangement joins TRBV20-1 to TRBJ2-6; the TRBD1 assignment by TCRdb is unverifiable without DNA. CDR1 and CDR2 from the germline V gene are DFQATT and SNEGSKA (reference sequence). The CDR3 covers 18 residues. The CDR3 loop reads CSIPGGQGSFSGANVLTF.

This chain uses TRBV6-2 or TRBV6-3 with TRBJ1-5; TCRdb designates TRBD1, a call that cannot be tested without DNA. Germline CDR1 MNHEY, CDR2 SVGEGT. The CDR3 covers 15 residues. CDR3: CASSYAGGSNQPQHF.

The gene calls are TRBV7-2 and TRBJ2-5; checking the TCRdb D call of TRBD1 is not possible without DNA. Germline loops: CDR1 SGHTA, CDR2 FQGNSA. This CDR3 spans 17 amino acids. The CDR3 loop reads CASSFQTGIGVRETQYF.

This chain joins TRBV25-1 and TRBJ1-6. This CDR3 is 13 amino acids long. Germline-derived CDR1 and CDR2 are MGHDK and SYGVNS. CDR3 in amino acids: CASSAPNNSPLHF.

This chain links TRBV15 with TRBJ2-7. Germline V gene data show CDR1 as LNHNV and CDR2 as YYDKDF (reference sequence). This CDR3 spans 11 amino acids. This CDR3 reads CATGVSYEQYF.

The chain couples TRBV7-9 to TRBJ1-1. CDR1 is SEHNR and CDR2 is FQNEAQ in the germline V gene (reference sequence). CDR3 length equals 14 residues. CDR3 protein: CASSLVSVNTEAFF.

The chain carries TRBV5-1 and TRBJ1-5; the TRBD1 assignment by TCRdb is unverifiable without DNA. Germline CDR1 and CDR2: SGHRS and YFSETQ. The CDR3 length is 16 residues. CDR3 sequence reads: CASSLTGTGGNQPQHF.

This chain joins TRBV12-3 or TRBV12-4 and TRBJ2-7; TCRdb returns TRBD1, unconfirmable since there is no DNA. CDR3 length: 13 amino acids. The chain's CDR3 is CASSQGQEYEQYF.

The gene calls are TRBV19 and TRBJ2-1; TCRdb gives TRBD2 as the D gene, but with no DNA this cannot be confirmed. The CDR3 contains 13 residues. Germline CDR1 is LNHDA and CDR2 is SQIVND (reference sequence). The CDR3 protein is CASTGSGENEQFF.